Listed below are T cell receptor beta chains from one sample, sequenced in a study of blood T cells in healthy people across ages. TCRdb re-called the 5' RACE reads with MiXCR, one entry per CDR3 protein. The table has 1.5 million to 2 million distinct CDR3 sequences, around 50% seen once. Sequencing was carried out using blood. These receptor sequences come from a woman aged 40 to 49 in good health. CDR3s include the opening cysteine and the closing phenylalanine or tryptophan. The D gene is left open where the match is weak. A row's size may be missing; if present it is once, few, many or a size class.

J gene,clone size,D gene,V gene,CDR3 DNA,CDR3 protein
TRBJ2-7,few,-,TRBV12-3/TRBV12-4,TGTGCCAGCAGTTTTCACCCAACCTACGAGCAGTACTTC,CASSFHPTYEQYF
TRBJ2-3,-,-,TRBV29-1,TGCAGCGTTGATCGGGTAGATACGCAGTATTTT,CSVDRVDTQYF
TRBJ2-3,-,-,TRBV12-3/TRBV12-4,TGTGCCAGCACCGAGGGAGGGGGCCCAATTAGCACAGATACGCAGTATTTT,CASTEGGGPISTDTQYF
TRBJ2-1,few,-,TRBV5-1,TGCGCCAGCAGCTTGGGAGGCGGGGGCCGACATGAGCAGTTCTTC,CASSLGGGGRHEQFF
TRBJ2-7,-,TRBD2,TRBV5-1,TGCGCCAGCAGTGAAGATACTAGCGGGGAAGACAATGAGCAGTACTTC,CASSEDTSGEDNEQYF
TRBJ2-5,-,-,TRBV5-1,TGCGCCAGCAGCATCACAGGGATCAGAGAGACCCAGTACTTC,CASSITGIRETQYF
TRBJ1-1,-,-,TRBV11-2,TGTGCCAGCAGCTTAGGTCACAGAGGTAGGACTGAAGCTTTCTTT,CASSLGHRGRTEAFF
TRBJ2-5,few,TRBD2,TRBV7-6,TGTGCCAGCAGTAACCTGGGACTAGCCCCCGAGACCCAGTACTTC,CASSNLGLAPETQYF
TRBJ2-4,-,TRBD1,TRBV14,TGTGCCAGCAGCCAAGACAGGGGGATTATACAAGAGACCCAGAACTTC,CASSQDRGIIQETQNF
TRBJ2-5,few,-,TRBV9,TGTGCCAGCAGCGTATCTATGAGGGATGAGACCCAGTACTTC,CASSVSMRDETQYF
TRBJ2-1,-,-,TRBV6-2/TRBV6-3,TGTGCCAGCAGTTACGAGCGGCGGGGACAGTACAATGAGCAGTTCTTC,CASSYERRGQYNEQFF
TRBJ1-1,-,-,TRBV6-1,TGTGCCAGCACCCGAAGCAGGGCGAACACTGAAGCTTTCTTT,CASTRSRANTEAFF
TRBJ2-5,-,-,TRBV12-5,TGTGCTAGTGGTTTGGCAGTTGAAGATGGGCCAGGGAAAGAGACCCAGTACTTC,CASGLAVEDGPGKETQYF
TRBJ2-3,-,TRBD1,TRBV12-3/TRBV12-4,TGTGCCAGCAGTCCCACCCCGGGACAGGGCACAGATACGCAGTATTTT,CASSPTPGQGTDTQYF
TRBJ2-5,-,-,TRBV2,TGTGCCAGCAGTGAAGCTACAGCGCCAGAAGAGACCCAGTACTTC,CASSEATAPEETQYF
TRBJ1-5,-,-,TRBV28,TGTGCCAGCAGTTTTGGTGAGCCAAGAAATCAGCCCCAGCATTTT,CASSFGEPRNQPQHF
TRBJ2-5,-,-,TRBV4-3,TGCGCCAGCAGCGAGGTAGACGACAGACAAGAGACCCAGTACTTC,CASSEVDDRQETQYF
TRBJ1-2,-,TRBD1,TRBV6-5,TGTGCCAGCAGTCGAAGACAGGGGGCTAACTATGGCTACACCTTC,CASSRRQGANYGYTF
TRBJ2-7,-,TRBD1,TRBV20-1,TGCAGCCCGGCCACGGGACAGGGGATCTACGAGCAGTACTTC,CSPATGQGIYEQYF
TRBJ2-7,-,TRBD2,TRBV7-9,TGTGCCAGCAGAACTGCCGGGGGGGGGCCCTTCGGTGAGCAGTACTTC,CASRTAGGGPFGEQYF
TRBJ1-2,-,-,TRBV4-2,TGTGCCAGCAGCCCTACGTCCGGGAGCGGCTACACCTTC,CASSPTSGSGYTF
TRBJ2-2,few,TRBD2,TRBV4-2,TGTGCCAGCACGTCAAGCGGGGGTACGAGCGGCACCGGGGAGCTGTTTTTT,CASTSSGGTSGTGELFF
TRBJ2-1,-,TRBD2,TRBV3-1,TGTGCCAGCAGCCCCAGACTAGCGCCTAGCGGGGGGGCGGTTGAGCAGTTCTTC,CASSPRLAPSGGAVEQFF
TRBJ2-3,-,TRBD2,TRBV7-2,TGTGCCAGCAGCCTTCCTAGCGGGGGCCCCGACACGCAGTATTTT,CASSLPSGGPDTQYF
TRBJ1-1,-,-,TRBV6-2/TRBV6-3,TGTGCCAGCGGGCAGGGGTTCATGAACACTGAAGCTTTCTTT,CASGQGFMNTEAFF
TRBJ2-3,-,-,TRBV6-5,TGTGCCAGCAACCCTATCGGAACGGGGTTAGATACGCAGTATTTT,CASNPIGTGLDTQYF
TRBJ2-7,many,TRBD1,TRBV13,TGTGCCAGCAGCTCCTCCGGGACAGGGAGCTCCTACGAGCAGTACTTC,CASSSSGTGSSYEQYF